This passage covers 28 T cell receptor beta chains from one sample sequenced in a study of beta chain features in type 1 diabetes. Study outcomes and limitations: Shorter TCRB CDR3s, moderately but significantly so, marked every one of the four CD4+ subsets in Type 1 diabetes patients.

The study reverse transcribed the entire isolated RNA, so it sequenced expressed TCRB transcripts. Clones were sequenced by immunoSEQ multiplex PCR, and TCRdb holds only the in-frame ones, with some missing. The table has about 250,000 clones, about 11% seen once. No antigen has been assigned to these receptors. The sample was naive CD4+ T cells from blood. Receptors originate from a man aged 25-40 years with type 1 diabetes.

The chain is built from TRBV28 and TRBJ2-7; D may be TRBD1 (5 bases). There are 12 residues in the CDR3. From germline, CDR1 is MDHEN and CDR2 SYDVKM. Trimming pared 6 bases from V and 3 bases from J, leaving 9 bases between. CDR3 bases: TGTGCCAGCAGCGGCAGGGTCTACGAGCAGTACTTC. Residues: CASSGRVYEQYF.

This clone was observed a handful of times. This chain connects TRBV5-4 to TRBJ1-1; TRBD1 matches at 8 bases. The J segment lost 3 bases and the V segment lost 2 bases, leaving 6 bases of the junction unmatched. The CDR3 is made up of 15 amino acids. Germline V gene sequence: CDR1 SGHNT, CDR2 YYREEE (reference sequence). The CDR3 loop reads CASSFKDRADTEAFF. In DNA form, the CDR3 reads TGTGCCAGCAGCTTTAAGGACAGGGCCGACACTGAAGCTTTCTTT.

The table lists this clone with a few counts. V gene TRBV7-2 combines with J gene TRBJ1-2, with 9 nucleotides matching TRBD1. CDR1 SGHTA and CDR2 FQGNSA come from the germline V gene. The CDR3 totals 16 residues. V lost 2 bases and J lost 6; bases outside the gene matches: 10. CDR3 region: CASSLIDPDRGNGYTF. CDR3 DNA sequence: TGTGCCAGCAGCTTAATAGATCCGGACAGGGGAAATGGCTACACCTTC. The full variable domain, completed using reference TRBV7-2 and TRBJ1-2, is GAGVSQSPSNKVTEKGKDVELRCDPISGHTALYWYRQSLGQGLEFLIYFQGNSAPDKSGLPSDRFSAERTGGSVSTLTIQRTQQEDSAVYLCASSLIDPDRGNGYTFGSGTRLTVV.

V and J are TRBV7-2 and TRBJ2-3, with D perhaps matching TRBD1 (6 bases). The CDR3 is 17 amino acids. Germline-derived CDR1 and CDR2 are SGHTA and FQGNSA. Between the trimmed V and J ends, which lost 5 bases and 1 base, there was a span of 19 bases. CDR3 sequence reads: CASSAVRGRMGTDTQYF. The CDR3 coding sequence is TGTGCCAGCAGCGCCGTCAGGGGAAGAATGGGCACAGATACGCAGTATTTT.

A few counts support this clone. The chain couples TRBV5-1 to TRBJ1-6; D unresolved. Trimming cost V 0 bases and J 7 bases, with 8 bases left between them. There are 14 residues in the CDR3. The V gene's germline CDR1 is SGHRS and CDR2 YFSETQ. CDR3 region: CASSLGTSNSPLHF. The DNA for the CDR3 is TGCGCCAGCAGCTTGGGTACGAGCAATTCACCCCTCCACTTT.

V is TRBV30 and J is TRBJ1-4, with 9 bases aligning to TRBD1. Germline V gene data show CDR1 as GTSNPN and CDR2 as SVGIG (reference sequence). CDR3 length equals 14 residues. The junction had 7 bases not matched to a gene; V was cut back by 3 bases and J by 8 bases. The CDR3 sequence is CAWRKQGAGEKLFF. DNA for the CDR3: TGTGCCTGGAGGAAACAGGGGGCGGGAGAAAAACTGTTTTTT.

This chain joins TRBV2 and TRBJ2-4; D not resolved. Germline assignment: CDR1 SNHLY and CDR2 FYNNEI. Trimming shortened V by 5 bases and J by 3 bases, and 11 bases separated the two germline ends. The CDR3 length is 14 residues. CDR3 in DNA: TGTGCCAGCAGTCTTACTCGGTTCAAAAACATTCAGTACTTC. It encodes CASSLTRFKNIQYF.

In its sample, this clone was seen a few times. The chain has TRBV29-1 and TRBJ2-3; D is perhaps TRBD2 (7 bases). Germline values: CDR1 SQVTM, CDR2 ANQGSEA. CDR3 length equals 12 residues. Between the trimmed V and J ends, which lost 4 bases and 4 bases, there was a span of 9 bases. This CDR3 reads CSVAGGPDTQYF. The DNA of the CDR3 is TGCAGCGTTGCCGGGGGGCCAGATACGCAGTATTTT.

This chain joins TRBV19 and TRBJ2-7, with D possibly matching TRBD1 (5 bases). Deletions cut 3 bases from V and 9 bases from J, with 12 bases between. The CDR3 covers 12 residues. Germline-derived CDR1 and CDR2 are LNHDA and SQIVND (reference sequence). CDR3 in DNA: TGTGCCAGTAGTATGACAGACAGTCGGCAGTACTTC. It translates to CASSMTDSRQYF.

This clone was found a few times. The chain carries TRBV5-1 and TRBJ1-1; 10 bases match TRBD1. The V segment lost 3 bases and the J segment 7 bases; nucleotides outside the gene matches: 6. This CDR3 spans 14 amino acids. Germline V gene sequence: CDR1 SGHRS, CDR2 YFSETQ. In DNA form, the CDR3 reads TGCGCCAGCAGCTGGACGACAGGGGGCCTTGAAGCTTTCTTT. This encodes CASSWTTGGLEAFF. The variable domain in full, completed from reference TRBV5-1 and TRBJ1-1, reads KAGVTQTPRYLIKTRGQQVTLSCSPISGHRSVSWYQQTPGQGLQFLFEYFSETQRNKGNFPGRFSGRQFSNSRSEMNVSTLELGDSALYLCASSWTTGGLEAFFGQGTRLTVV.

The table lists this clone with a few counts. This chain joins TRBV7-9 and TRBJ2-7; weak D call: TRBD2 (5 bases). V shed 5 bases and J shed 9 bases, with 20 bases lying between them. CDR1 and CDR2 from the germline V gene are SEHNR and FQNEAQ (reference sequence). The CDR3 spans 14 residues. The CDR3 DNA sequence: TGTGCCAGCAGCCCGGACCGTGAGGGAGAGTCGCAGTACTTC. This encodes CASSPDREGESQYF.

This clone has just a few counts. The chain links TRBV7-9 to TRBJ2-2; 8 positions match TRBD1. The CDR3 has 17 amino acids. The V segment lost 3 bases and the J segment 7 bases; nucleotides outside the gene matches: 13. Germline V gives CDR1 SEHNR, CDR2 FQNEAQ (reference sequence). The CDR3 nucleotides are TGTGCCAGCAGCTTTACAGGGGGGACGAACGTCAACGGGGAGCTGTTTTTT. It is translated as CASSFTGGTNVNGELFF.

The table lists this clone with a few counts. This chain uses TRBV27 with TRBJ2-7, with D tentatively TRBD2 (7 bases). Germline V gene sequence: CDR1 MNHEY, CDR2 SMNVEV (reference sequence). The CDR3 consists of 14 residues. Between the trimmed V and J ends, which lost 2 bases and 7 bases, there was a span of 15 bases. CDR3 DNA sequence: TGTGCCAGCAGTTTAATAGGGCGGGGGCCAGAGCAGTACTTC. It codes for CASSLIGRGPEQYF.

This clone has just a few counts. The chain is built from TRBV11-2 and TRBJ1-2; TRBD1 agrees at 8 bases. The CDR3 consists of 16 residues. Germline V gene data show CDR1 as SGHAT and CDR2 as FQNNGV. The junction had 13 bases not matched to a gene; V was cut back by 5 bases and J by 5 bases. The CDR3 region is CASSQTPGTGLYGYTF. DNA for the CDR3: TGTGCCAGCAGCCAAACGCCCGGGACAGGACTATATGGCTACACCTTC.

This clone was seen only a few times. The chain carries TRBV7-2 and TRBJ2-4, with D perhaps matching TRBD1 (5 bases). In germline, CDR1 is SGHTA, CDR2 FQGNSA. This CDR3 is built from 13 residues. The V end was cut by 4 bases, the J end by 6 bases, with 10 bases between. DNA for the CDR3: TGTGCCAGCAGCTCAGGGTGGTCAAACATTCAGTACTTC. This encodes CASSSGWSNIQYF.

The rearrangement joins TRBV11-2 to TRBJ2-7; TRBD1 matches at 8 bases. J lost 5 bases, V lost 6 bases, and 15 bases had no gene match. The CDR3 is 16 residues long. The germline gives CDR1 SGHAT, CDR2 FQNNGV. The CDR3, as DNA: TGTGCCAGCAGTCCTGCAGGGGGCTCGGAGAGGGACGAGCAGTACTTC. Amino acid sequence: CASSPAGGSERDEQYF.

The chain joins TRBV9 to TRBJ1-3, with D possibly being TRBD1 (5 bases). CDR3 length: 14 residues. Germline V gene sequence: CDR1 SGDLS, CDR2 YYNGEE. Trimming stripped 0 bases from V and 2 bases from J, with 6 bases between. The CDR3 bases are TGTGCCAGCAGCGTAGCGGACACTGGAAACACCATATATTTT. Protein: CASSVADTGNTIYF.

The CDR3: CSAPRGTSEFF. CDR3 sequence (DNA): TGCAGTGCTCCACGGGGGACTAGTGAATTCTTC. The V call is TRBV20-1, the J call TRBJ2-1; 8 nucleotides agree with TRBD2. V lost 5 bases and J lost 16; bases outside the gene matches: 10. This CDR3 has 11 residues. From germline, CDR1 is DFQATT and CDR2 SNEGSKA (reference sequence).

CDR3 region: CASSPRLGDGYTF. The CDR3 DNA reads TGTGCCAGCAGCCCCCGGTTAGGAGATGGCTACACCTTC. V usage is TRBV14 and J usage is TRBJ1-2; D remains ambiguous. The germline gives CDR1 SGHDN, CDR2 FVKESK. The CDR3 is made up of 13 amino acids. The germline V and J ends were trimmed by 4 bases and 6 bases, with 12 bases remaining between them.

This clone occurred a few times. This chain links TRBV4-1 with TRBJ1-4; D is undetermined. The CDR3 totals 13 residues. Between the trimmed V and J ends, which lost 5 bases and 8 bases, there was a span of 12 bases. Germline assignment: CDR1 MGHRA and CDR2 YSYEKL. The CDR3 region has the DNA TGCGCCAGCAGCGCCCTAGCGGGCGAAAAACTGTTTTTT. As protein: CASSALAGEKLFF.

CDR3 coding DNA: TGTGCCAGCAGCAGTATGGGGGACTCGGCCCAGTACTTC. Encoded protein: CASSSMGDSAQYF. The J gene is TRBJ2-5, the V gene TRBV7-9, with D perhaps matching TRBD2 (6 bases). Germline CDR1 is SEHNR and CDR2 is FQNEAQ (reference sequence). CDR3 length: 13 amino acids. V was clipped by 5 bases and J by 9 bases, with 16 bases between them.

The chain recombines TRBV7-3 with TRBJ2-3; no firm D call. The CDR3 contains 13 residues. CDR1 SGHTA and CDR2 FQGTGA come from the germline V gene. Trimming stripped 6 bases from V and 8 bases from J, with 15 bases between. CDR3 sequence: CASSSPTKSTQYF. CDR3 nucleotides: TGTGCCAGCAGTAGCCCAACAAAAAGTACGCAGTATTTT.

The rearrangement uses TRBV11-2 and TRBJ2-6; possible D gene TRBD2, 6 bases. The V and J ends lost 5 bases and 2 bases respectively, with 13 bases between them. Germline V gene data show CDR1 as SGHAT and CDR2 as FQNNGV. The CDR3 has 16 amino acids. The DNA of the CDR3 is TGTGCCAGCAGCCGGGGGTTACGGACTGGGGCCAACGTCCTGACTTTC. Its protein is CASSRGLRTGANVLTF. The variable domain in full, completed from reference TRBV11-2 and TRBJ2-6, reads EAGVAQSPRYKIIEKRQSVAFWCNPISGHATLYWYQQILGQGPKLLIQFQNNGVVDDSQLPKDRFSAERLKGVDSTLKIQPAKLEDSAVYLCASSRGLRTGANVLTFGAGSRLTVL.

DNA of the CDR3: TGTGCCAGCAGTGAAGCTGGGACAGGGCACGAGCAGTACTTC. Its translation: CASSEAGTGHEQYF. The rearrangement links TRBV6-1 to TRBJ2-7; 9 bases are a match to TRBD1. J was trimmed by 5 bases and V by 0 bases; bases with no gene match: 2. From germline, CDR1 is MNHNS and CDR2 SASEGT. The CDR3 totals 14 residues.

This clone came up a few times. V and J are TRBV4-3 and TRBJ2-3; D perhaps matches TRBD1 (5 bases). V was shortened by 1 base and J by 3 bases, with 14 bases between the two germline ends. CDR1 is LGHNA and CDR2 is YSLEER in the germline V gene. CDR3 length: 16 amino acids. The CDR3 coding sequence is TGCGCCAGCAGCCAAGCCCCTCCCCAGGGAACAGATACGCAGTATTTT. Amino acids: CASSQAPPQGTDTQYF.

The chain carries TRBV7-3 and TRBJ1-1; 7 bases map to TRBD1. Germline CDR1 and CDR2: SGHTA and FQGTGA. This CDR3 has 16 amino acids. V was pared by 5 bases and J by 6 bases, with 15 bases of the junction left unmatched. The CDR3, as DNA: TGTGCCAGCAGCCTGACGGGACAGTATTCGAGGGCTGAAGCTTTCTTT. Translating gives CASSLTGQYSRAEAFF. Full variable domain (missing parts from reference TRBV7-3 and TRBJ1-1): GAGVSQTPSNKVTEKGKYVELRCDPISGHTALYWYRQSLGQGPEFLIYFQGTGAADDSGLPNDRFFAVRPEGSVSTLKIQRTERGDSAVYLCASSLTGQYSRAEAFFGQGTRLTVV.

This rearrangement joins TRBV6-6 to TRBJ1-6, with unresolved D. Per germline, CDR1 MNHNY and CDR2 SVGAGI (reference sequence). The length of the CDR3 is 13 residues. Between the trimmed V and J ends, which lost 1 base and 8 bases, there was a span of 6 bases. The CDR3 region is CASSYFPYSPLHF. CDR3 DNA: TGTGCCAGCAGTTACTTCCCGTATTCACCCCTCCACTTT.

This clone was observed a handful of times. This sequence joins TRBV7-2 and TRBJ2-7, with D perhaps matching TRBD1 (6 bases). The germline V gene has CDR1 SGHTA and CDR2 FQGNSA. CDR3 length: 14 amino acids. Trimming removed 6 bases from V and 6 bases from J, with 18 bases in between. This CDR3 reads CASSNWGRGGEQYF. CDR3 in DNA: TGTGCCAGCAGTAATTGGGGCAGGGGTGGCGAGCAGTACTTC.